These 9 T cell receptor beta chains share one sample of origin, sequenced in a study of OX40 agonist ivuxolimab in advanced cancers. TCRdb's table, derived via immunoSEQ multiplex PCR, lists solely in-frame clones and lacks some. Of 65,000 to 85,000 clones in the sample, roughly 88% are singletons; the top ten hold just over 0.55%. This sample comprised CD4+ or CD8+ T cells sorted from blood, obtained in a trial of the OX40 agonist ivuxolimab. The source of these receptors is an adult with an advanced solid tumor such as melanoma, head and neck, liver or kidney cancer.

CDR3 amino acids: CASSPKLAAGQFF. CDR3 DNA sequence: TGTGCCAGCAGCCCTAAACTAGCGGCAGGGCAGTTCTTC. The chain combines TRBV7-9 with TRBJ2-1; 8 bases align to TRBD2. J was trimmed by 12 bases and V by 5 bases; bases with no gene match: 9. CDR3 length equals 13 residues. CDR1 is SEHNR and CDR2 is FQNEAQ in the germline V gene (reference sequence).

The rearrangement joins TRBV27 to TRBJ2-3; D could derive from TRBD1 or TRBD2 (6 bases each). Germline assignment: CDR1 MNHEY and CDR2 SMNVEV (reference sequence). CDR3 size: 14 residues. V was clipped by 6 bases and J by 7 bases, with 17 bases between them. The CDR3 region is CASRLSGGLNTQYF. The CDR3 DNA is TGTGCCAGCAGATTGTCCGGGGGCCTCAATACGCAGTATTTT.

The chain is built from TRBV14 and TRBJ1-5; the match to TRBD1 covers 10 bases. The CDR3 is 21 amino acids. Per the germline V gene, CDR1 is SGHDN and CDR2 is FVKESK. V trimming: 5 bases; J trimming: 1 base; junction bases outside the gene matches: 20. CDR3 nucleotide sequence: TGTGCCAGCAGCTCTCCGGTCGACAGGGGGCTAGGAGGTACGAGCAATCAGCCCCAGCATTTT. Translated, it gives CASSSPVDRGLGGTSNQPQHF.

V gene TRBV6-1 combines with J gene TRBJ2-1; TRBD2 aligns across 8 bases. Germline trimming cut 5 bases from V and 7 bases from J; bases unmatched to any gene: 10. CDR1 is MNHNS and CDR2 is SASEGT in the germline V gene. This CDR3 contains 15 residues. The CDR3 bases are TGTGCCAGCAGTCTGGCGGCGGGGGGCTTAAATGAGCAGTTCTTC. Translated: CASSLAAGGLNEQFF.

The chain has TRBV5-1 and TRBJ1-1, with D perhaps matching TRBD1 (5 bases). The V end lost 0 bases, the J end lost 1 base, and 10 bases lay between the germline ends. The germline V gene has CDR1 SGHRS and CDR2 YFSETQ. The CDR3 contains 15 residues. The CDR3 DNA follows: TGCGCCAGCAGCTTGGAGGGGAACAAGAACACTGAAGCTTTCTTT. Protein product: CASSLEGNKNTEAFF.

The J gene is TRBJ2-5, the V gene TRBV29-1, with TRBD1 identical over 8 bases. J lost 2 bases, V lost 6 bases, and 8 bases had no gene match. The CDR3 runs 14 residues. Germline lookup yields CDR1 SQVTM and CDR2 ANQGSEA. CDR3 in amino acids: CSVDRGRGQETQYF. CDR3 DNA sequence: TGCAGCGTCGACAGGGGAAGGGGGCAAGAGACCCAGTACTTC.

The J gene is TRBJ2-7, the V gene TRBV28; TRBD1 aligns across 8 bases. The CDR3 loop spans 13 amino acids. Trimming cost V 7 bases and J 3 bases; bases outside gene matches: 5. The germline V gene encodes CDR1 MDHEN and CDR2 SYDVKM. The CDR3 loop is CASKLQGGYEQYF. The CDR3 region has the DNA TGTGCCAGCAAGCTACAGGGGGGCTACGAGCAGTACTTC.

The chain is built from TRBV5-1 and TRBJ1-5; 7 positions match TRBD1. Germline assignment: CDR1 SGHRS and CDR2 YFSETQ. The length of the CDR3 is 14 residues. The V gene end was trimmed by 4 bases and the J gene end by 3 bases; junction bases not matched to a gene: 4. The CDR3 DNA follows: TGCGCCAGCAGCACGGGGACAGCCAATCAGCCCCAGCATTTT. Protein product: CASSTGTANQPQHF. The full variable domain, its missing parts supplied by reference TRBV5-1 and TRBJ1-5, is KAGVTQTPRYLIKTRGQQVTLSCSPISGHRSVSWYQQTPGQGLQFLFEYFSETQRNKGNFPGRFSGRQFSNSRSEMNVSTLELGDSALYLCASSTGTANQPQHFGDGTRLSIL.

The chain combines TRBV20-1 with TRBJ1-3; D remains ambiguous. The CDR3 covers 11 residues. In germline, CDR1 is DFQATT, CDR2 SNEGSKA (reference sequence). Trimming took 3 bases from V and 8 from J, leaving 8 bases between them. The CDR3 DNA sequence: TGCAGTGCTAGCGATATAGACACCATATATTTT. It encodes CSASDIDTIYF.